Listed below are T cell receptor beta chains from one sample, sequenced in a study of shared clonotypes between healthy human individuals. Clones were sequenced by immunoSEQ multiplex PCR, and TCRdb holds only the in-frame ones, with some missing. The sample lists a few million clones, just over 90% occurring once. The material sequenced was naive CD4+ T cells sorted from blood. Receptors were obtained from a man between 18 and 35 years old in good health. Each CDR3 is given with its conserved first and last residue. A D gene is named only where the DNA matches it firmly. Size is stated for part of the rows, as once, few or many counts, or as a class when the clone is expanded.

D: TRBD2; V: TRBV11-2; size: -; J: TRBJ2-7; CDR3: CASSLVGGGPGEQYF; DNA: TGTGCCAGCAGCTTGGTGGGGGGAGGGCCTGGTGAGCAGTACTTC
D: -; V: TRBV6-5; size: once; J: TRBJ1-1; CDR3: CASSYSGGGHTEAFF; DNA: TGTGCCAGCAGTTACTCTGGTGGGGGCCACACTGAAGCTTTCTTT
D: TRBD2; V: TRBV11-1; size: -; J: TRBJ2-5; CDR3: CASSSSGGTRETQYF; DNA: TGTGCCAGCAGTTCCAGCGGGGGGACCCGGGAGACCCAGTACTTC
D: -; V: TRBV9; size: few; J: TRBJ1-1; CDR3: CASSVDQNTEAFF; DNA: TGTGCCAGCAGCGTAGACCAGAACACTGAAGCTTTCTTT
D: TRBD1; V: TRBV19; size: once; J: TRBJ2-1; CDR3: CATASPGQGDNEQFF; DNA: TGTGCCACCGCGTCCCCGGGACAGGGCGACAATGAGCAGTTCTTC
D: TRBD1; V: TRBV2; size: -; J: TRBJ2-1; CDR3: CASSDAGTGEQFF; DNA: TGTGCCAGCAGCGATGCCGGGACAGGGGAGCAGTTCTTC
D: TRBD2; V: TRBV10-2; size: once; J: TRBJ2-3; CDR3: CASSGRLAGVGGHTDTQYF; DNA: TGCGCCAGCAGTGGGAGACTAGCGGGAGTGGGAGGCCACACAGATACGCAGTATTTT
D: -; V: TRBV27; size: -; J: TRBJ2-1; CDR3: CASSSGLDGVQFF; DNA: TGTGCCAGCAGTTCAGGACTGGACGGCGTGCAGTTCTTC
D: -; V: TRBV28; size: -; J: TRBJ2-5; CDR3: CASSTPQGLEETQYF; DNA: TGTGCCAGCAGTACCCCACAGGGTTTGGAGGAGACCCAGTACTTC
D: -; V: TRBV5-1; size: -; J: TRBJ2-1; CDR3: CASSLAGDSSYNEQFF; DNA: TGCGCCAGCAGCTTGGCCGGTGACAGCTCCTACAATGAGCAGTTCTTC
D: -; V: TRBV25-1; size: -; J: TRBJ1-2; CDR3: CASSPGSYGYTF; DNA: TGTGCCAGCAGTCCAGGGAGCTATGGCTACACCTTC
D: -; V: TRBV18; size: few; J: TRBJ2-1; CDR3: CASSPDNEQFF; DNA: TGTGCCAGCTCACCGGACAATGAGCAGTTCTTC
D: TRBD1; V: TRBV5-4; size: -; J: TRBJ2-1; CDR3: CASSWIDREEQFF; DNA: TGTGCCAGCAGCTGGATAGACAGGGAGGAGCAGTTCTTC
D: -; V: TRBV29-1; size: -; J: TRBJ1-1; CDR3: CSVERPLNPEAFF; DNA: TGCAGCGTTGAAAGGCCCCTGAACCCTGAAGCTTTCTTT
D: TRBD2; V: TRBV5-1; size: -; J: TRBJ2-7; CDR3: CASSLLSSGLAGGNSYEQYF; DNA: TGCGCCAGCAGCTTGTTAAGTAGTGGGCTGGCGGGGGGTAACTCCTACGAGCAGTACTTC
D: TRBD2; V: TRBV11-3; size: -; J: TRBJ2-3; CDR3: CASSSGLAPNTDTQYF; DNA: TGTGCCAGCAGCTCAGGACTAGCGCCGAACACAGATACGCAGTATTTT
D: TRBD2; V: TRBV29-1; size: -; J: TRBJ2-3; CDR3: CGVRNSGGRDTQYF; DNA: TGCGGGGTCCGCAACTCGGGGGGGCGAGATACGCAGTATTTT
D: TRBD1; V: TRBV5-1; size: once; J: TRBJ1-2; CDR3: CASSRTGLEPYGYTF; DNA: TGCGCCAGCAGCAGGACAGGGTTGGAGCCTTATGGCTACACCTTC